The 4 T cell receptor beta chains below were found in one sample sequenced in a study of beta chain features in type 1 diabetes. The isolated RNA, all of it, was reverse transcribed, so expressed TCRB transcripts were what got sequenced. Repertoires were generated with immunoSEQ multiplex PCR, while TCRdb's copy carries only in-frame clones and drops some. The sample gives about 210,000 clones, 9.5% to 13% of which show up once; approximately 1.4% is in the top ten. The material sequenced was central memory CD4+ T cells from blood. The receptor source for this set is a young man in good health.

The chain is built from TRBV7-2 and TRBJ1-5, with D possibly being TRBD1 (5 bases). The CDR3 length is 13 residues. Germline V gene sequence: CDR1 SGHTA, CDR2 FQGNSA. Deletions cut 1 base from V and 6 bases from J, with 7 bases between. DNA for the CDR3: TGTGCCAGCAGCTTAGGGGGCAGTCAGCCCCAGCATTTT. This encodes CASSLGGSQPQHF.

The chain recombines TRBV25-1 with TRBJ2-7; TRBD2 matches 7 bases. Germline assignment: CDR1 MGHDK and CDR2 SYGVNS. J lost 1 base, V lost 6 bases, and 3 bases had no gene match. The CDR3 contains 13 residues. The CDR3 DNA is TGTGCCAGCAGCGGGGGGAGTTCCTACGAGCAGTACTTC. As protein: CASSGGSSYEQYF.

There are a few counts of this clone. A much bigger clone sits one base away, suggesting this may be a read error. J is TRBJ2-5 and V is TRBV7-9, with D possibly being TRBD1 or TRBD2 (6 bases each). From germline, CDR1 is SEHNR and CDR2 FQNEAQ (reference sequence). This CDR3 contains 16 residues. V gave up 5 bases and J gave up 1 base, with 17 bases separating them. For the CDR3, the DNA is TGTGCCAGCAGCCCAGGGGCCGGGAGAATCCAAGAGACCCAGTACTTC. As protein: CASSPGAGRIQETQYF.

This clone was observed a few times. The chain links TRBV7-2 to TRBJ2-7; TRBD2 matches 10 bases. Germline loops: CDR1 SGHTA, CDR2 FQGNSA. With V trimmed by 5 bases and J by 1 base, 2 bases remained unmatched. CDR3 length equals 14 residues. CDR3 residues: CASSGLAASYEQYF. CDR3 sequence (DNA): TGTGCCAGCAGCGGACTAGCGGCTTCCTACGAGCAGTACTTC.